This passage covers 30 T cell receptor beta chains from one sample sequenced in a study of T cell responses to AZD1222 COVID-19 vaccine. Clones were sequenced by immunoSEQ multiplex PCR, and TCRdb holds only the in-frame ones, with some missing. The sample yields approximately 130,000 clones, approximately 90% seen once. The source material was peripheral blood, sampled on day 0 of AZD1222 vaccination. The receptors stem from an adult in good health.

Points on this clone: Other DNA sequences in this sample translate to the same CDR3. The chain recombines TRBV7-9 with TRBJ2-7; 7 positions agree with TRBD1. Germline V gene sequence: CDR1 SEHNR, CDR2 FQNEAQ (reference sequence). Trimming removed 3 bases from V and 2 bases from J; junction bases left unmatched: 1. This CDR3 is 13 amino acids long. CDR3 sequence reads: CASSFGTAYEQYF. In DNA, the CDR3 is TGTGCCAGCAGCTTTGGGACAGCCTACGAGCAGTACTTC.

This chain links TRBV29-1 with TRBJ1-1; D not certain. V lost 3 bases and J lost 6, with 11 bases in between. This CDR3 has 12 amino acids. Germline V CDR1 and CDR2: SQVTM, ANQGSEA. The CDR3 reads CSVELLGSEAFF. CDR3 nucleotide sequence: TGCAGCGTTGAGCTTCTGGGATCTGAAGCTTTCTTT.

The V gene is TRBV5-1, the J gene TRBJ1-1; no reliable D call. The V gene's germline CDR1 is SGHRS and CDR2 YFSETQ. CDR3 length equals 14 residues. V was pared by 1 base and J by 0 bases, with 7 bases between. CDR3 protein: CASSLSPLNTEAFF. The CDR3, as DNA: TGCGCCAGCAGCTTGTCCCCGCTGAACACTGAAGCTTTCTTT.

CDR3 in amino acids: CASSLTLGRRVREAFF. The CDR3 DNA reads TGTGCCAGTAGTCTGACATTGGGCCGGCGAGTTCGAGAAGCTTTCTTT. J is TRBJ1-1 and V is TRBV19; D is uncertain. The length of the CDR3 is 16 residues. The V end lost 5 bases, the J end lost 8 bases, and 24 bases lay between the germline ends. The germline V gene encodes CDR1 LNHDA and CDR2 SQIVND (reference sequence).

The genes are TRBV6-1 and TRBJ2-5; either TRBD1 or TRBD2 may fit D (6 bases each). CDR1 and CDR2 (germline): MNHNS, SASEGT. The CDR3 consists of 14 residues. The ends were cut back, 1 base at V and 5 bases at J, with 11 bases in the middle. In DNA, the CDR3 is TGTGCCAGCAGTGAAGGGGGGGCGGTGGAGACCCAGTACTTC. Its translation is CASSEGGAVETQYF.

This clone was recorded a few times. The V gene is TRBV10-3, the J gene TRBJ2-7; a possible D gene is TRBD2 (6 bases). Trimming left V 6 bases short and J 7 bases short, with 22 bases between. The CDR3 length is 15 residues. Germline assignment: CDR1 ENHRY and CDR2 SYGVKD. The CDR3: CAIRPGTGRADEQYF. In DNA, the CDR3 is TGTGCCATCAGACCGGGGACTGGAAGGGCTGATGAGCAGTACTTC.

The chain carries TRBV30 and TRBJ1-3; no clear D. This CDR3 spans 13 amino acids. Germline V gives CDR1 GTSNPN, CDR2 SVGIG (reference sequence). Here the CDR3 reads CAYGVVSGNTIYF. The DNA of the CDR3 is TGTGCTTATGGAGTAGTTTCTGGAAACACCATATATTTT.

The J gene is TRBJ1-2, the V gene TRBV5-1; tentatively, D is TRBD1 (6 bases). Trimming shortened V by 7 bases and J by 9 bases, and 13 bases separated the two germline ends. CDR3 length: 11 amino acids. Per germline, CDR1 SGHRS and CDR2 YFSETQ. CDR3 region: CASRIGQSYTF. CDR3 in DNA: TGCGCCAGCCGAATCGGACAGAGCTACACCTTC.

This chain connects TRBV5-4 to TRBJ2-6; TRBD2 might be the D (7 bases). V shed 2 bases and J shed 3 bases, with 12 bases lying between them. This CDR3 spans 16 amino acids. In germline, CDR1 is SGHNT, CDR2 YYREEE (reference sequence). CDR3 in DNA: TGTGCCAGCAGCTTAGGGGGGGCGGTTGGGGCCAACGTCCTGACTTTC. Translating gives CASSLGGAVGANVLTF.

Only one count was recorded for this clone. The rearrangement uses TRBV29-1 and TRBJ1-4; TRBD1 might be the D (5 bases). The CDR3 consists of 13 residues. The germline V gene encodes CDR1 SQVTM and CDR2 ANQGSEA. V gave up 6 bases and J gave up 7 bases, with 15 bases separating them. This chain's CDR3 is CSVGEGSIEKLFF. The CDR3 DNA is TGCAGCGTGGGGGAGGGCTCTATTGAAAAACTGTTTTTT.

The chain combines TRBV18 with TRBJ2-5; TRBD1 matches at 12 bases. The CDR3 length is 16 residues. Germline V gives CDR1 KGHSH, CDR2 LQKENI. Germline trimming cut 3 bases from V and 4 bases from J; bases unmatched to any gene: 6. CDR3 sequence: CASSPNRDRGRETQYF. CDR3 coding DNA: TGTGCCAGCTCACCCAACCGGGACAGGGGGCGAGAGACCCAGTACTTC. The full variable domain, completed using reference TRBV18 and TRBJ2-5, is NAGVMQNPRHLVRRRGQEARLRCSPMKGHSHVYWYRQLPEEGLKFMVYLQKENIIDESGMPKERFSAEFPKEGPSILRIQQVVRGDSAAYFCASSPNRDRGRETQYFGPGTRLLVL.

This chain joins TRBV28 and TRBJ2-7; the D is unclear. Trimming left V 6 bases short and J 3 bases short, with 9 bases between. CDR1 is MDHEN and CDR2 is SYDVKM in the germline V gene. This CDR3 region has 12 residues. CDR3 protein: CASRKPIYEQYF. In nucleotides, the CDR3 is TGTGCCAGCAGGAAACCGATCTACGAGCAGTACTTC.

The V and J genes are TRBV6-5 and TRBJ2-1; D uncertain. The length of the CDR3 is 13 residues. V dropped 4 bases and J dropped 4 bases, with 8 bases sitting between them. Germline lookup yields CDR1 MNHEY and CDR2 SVGAGI. As DNA, the CDR3 is TGTGCCAGCAGTTCCTTTCGGTACAATGAGCAGTTCTTC. Its protein is CASSSFRYNEQFF.

The chain couples TRBV7-2 to TRBJ1-2, with D possibly matching TRBD1 (6 bases). Germline CDR1 reads SGHTA; CDR2 reads FQGNSA. Trimming shortened V by 5 bases and J by 4 bases, and 20 bases separated the two germline ends. The CDR3 contains 16 residues. The chain's CDR3 is CASSPYPFTGSYGYTF. In DNA, the CDR3 is TGTGCCAGCAGCCCATACCCCTTCACAGGGTCCTATGGCTACACCTTC.

The J gene is TRBJ2-3, the V gene TRBV7-6; a possible D gene is TRBD2 (6 bases). The V gene's germline CDR1 is SGHVS and CDR2 FNYEAQ. The CDR3 has 17 amino acids. V gave up 1 base and J gave up 0 bases, with 14 bases separating them. CDR3 in amino acids: CASSLGVAAYSTDTQYF. The CDR3 bases are TGTGCCAGCAGCTTAGGCGTAGCGGCCTATAGCACAGATACGCAGTATTTT.

The genes are TRBV2 and TRBJ2-3; maybe TRBD2 (5 bases). This CDR3 has 14 amino acids. The germline V gene encodes CDR1 SNHLY and CDR2 FYNNEI. Trimming removed 7 bases from V and 4 bases from J, with 15 bases in between. The chain's CDR3 is CASTERWGADTQYF. The DNA for the CDR3 is TGTGCCAGCACCGAAAGATGGGGAGCAGATACGCAGTATTTT.

V usage is TRBV28 and J usage is TRBJ2-7; TRBD2 agrees at 9 bases. Germline V gene data show CDR1 as MDHEN and CDR2 as SYDVKM. This CDR3 is built from 14 residues. V was pared by 6 bases and J by 2 bases, with 5 bases of the junction left unmatched. CDR3 loop: CASRRSGGTYEQYF. The CDR3 nucleotides read TGTGCCAGCAGACGCAGCGGGGGGACCTACGAGCAGTACTTC. Drawing the rest from reference TRBV28 and TRBJ2-7, the complete variable domain is DVKVTQSSRYLVKRTGEKVFLECVQDMDHENMFWYRQDPGLGLRLIYFSYDVKMKEKGDIPEGYSVSREKKERFSLILESASTNQTSMYLCASRRSGGTYEQYFGPGTRLTVT.

This clone has only one observation. V is TRBV20-1 and J is TRBJ2-3, with a tentative D call TRBD1 (5 bases). CDR1 is DFQATT, CDR2 SNEGSKA, per germline (reference sequence). CDR3 length equals 15 residues. The germline V and J ends were trimmed by 3 bases and 0 bases, with 13 bases remaining between them. Written as DNA, the CDR3 is TGCAGTGCTAGTGCTGGACAAACTAGCACAGATACGCAGTATTTT. Protein sequence: CSASAGQTSTDTQYF.

The rearrangement joins TRBV5-1 to TRBJ1-1; unclear D gene. The CDR3 length is 13 residues. The V gene's germline CDR1 is SGHRS and CDR2 YFSETQ. V shed 5 bases and J shed 0 bases, with 8 bases lying between them. The DNA for the CDR3 is TGCGCCAGCAGTATAGGACTGAACACTGAAGCTTTCTTT. Its protein product is CASSIGLNTEAFF.

The V and J genes are TRBV7-2 and TRBJ2-7; D uncertain. This CDR3 contains 12 residues. The germline V gene has CDR1 SGHTA and CDR2 FQGNSA. With 8 bases removed from V and 4 bases from J, the gap between germline ends came to 12 bases. The CDR3 DNA sequence: TGTGCCAGCGGATGGACCGGTTACGAGCAGTACTTC. As protein: CASGWTGYEQYF.

The chain uses TRBV5-1 and TRBJ2-5; D might be TRBD1 (7 bases). V shed 1 base and J shed 1 base, with 11 bases lying between them. Germline assignment: CDR1 SGHRS and CDR2 YFSETQ. This CDR3 has 15 residues. The CDR3 sequence is CASSLNRGLQETQYF. In DNA form, the CDR3 reads TGCGCCAGCAGCTTGAACAGGGGACTCCAAGAGACCCAGTACTTC.

The V gene is TRBV19, the J gene TRBJ1-2; possible D gene TRBD1, 5 bases. Germline lookup yields CDR1 LNHDA and CDR2 SQIVND (reference sequence). This CDR3 is built from 13 residues. Trimming removed 5 bases at V and 4 bases at J, with 11 bases between. The CDR3 here is CASSLFGTYGYTF. The DNA of the CDR3 is TGTGCCAGTAGTCTTTTCGGGACCTATGGCTACACCTTC. The whole variable domain, remainder taken from reference TRBV19 and TRBJ1-2, is DGGITQSPKYLFRKEGQNVTLSCEQNLNHDAMYWYRQDPGQGLRLIYYSQIVNDFQKGDIAEGYSVSREKKESFPLTVTSAQKNPTAFYLCASSLFGTYGYTFGSGTRLTVV.

The genes are TRBV19 and TRBJ1-1; the match to TRBD1 covers 9 bases. From germline, CDR1 is LNHDA and CDR2 SQIVND (reference sequence). Germline trimming cut 7 bases from V and 3 bases from J; bases unmatched to any gene: 6. This CDR3 region has 14 residues. In DNA, the CDR3 is TGTGCCAGTAAGGACCGGGACAGGGACACTGAAGCTTTCTTT. Protein sequence: CASKDRDRDTEAFF.

The chain couples TRBV29-1 to TRBJ2-5; 9 bases match TRBD1. Unmatched junction bases numbered 8, after V lost 7 bases and J lost 2 bases. Germline-derived CDR1 and CDR2 are SQVTM and ANQGSEA. The CDR3 loop spans 14 amino acids. CDR3 region: CSALGQGSQETQYF. As DNA, the CDR3 is TGCAGCGCTCTAGGACAGGGGTCTCAAGAGACCCAGTACTTC.

This clone has a single count. J is TRBJ2-1 and V is TRBV19; TRBD2 matches 9 bases. CDR3 length: 15 amino acids. With 2 bases clipped from V and 8 bases from J, the junction kept 7 bases outside the gene matches. Germline V gene data show CDR1 as LNHDA and CDR2 as SQIVND (reference sequence). In nucleotides, the CDR3 is TGTGCCAGTAGTATATCGGGCGGGAGGGCTGATGAGCAGTTCTTC. This sequence encodes CASSISGGRADEQFF.

This rearrangement joins TRBV11-2 to TRBJ2-3, with TRBD2 identical over 10 bases. This CDR3 comprises 16 residues. Germline V lookup: CDR1 SGHAT, CDR2 FQNNGV. The V segment lost 4 bases and the J segment 5 bases; nucleotides outside the gene matches: 9. CDR3 nucleotides: TGTGCCAGCAGCTCCACTAGCGGGGCCGTGGGAGATACGCAGTATTTT. It specifies CASSSTSGAVGDTQYF.

The rearrangement joins TRBV19 to TRBJ2-7, with D unclear. CDR3 length: 14 amino acids. Germline loops: CDR1 LNHDA, CDR2 SQIVND (reference sequence). Trimming pared 5 bases from V and 4 bases from J, leaving 15 bases between. This chain's CDR3 is CASSSRVGAYEQYF. CDR3 bases: TGTGCCAGTAGTTCCCGGGTCGGCGCATACGAGCAGTACTTC.

This sequence joins TRBV2 and TRBJ2-7; 7 bases map to TRBD2. CDR1 is SNHLY, CDR2 FYNNEI, per germline. The CDR3 extends over 23 amino acids. V shed 0 bases, J shed 3 bases, and the junction held 29 bases outside the gene matches. The CDR3 DNA follows: TGTGCCAGCAGTGAAGCTATAAACTATAATCCGACTAGCCCCAGCGGTTGGAACTACGAGCAGTACTTC. Encoded protein: CASSEAINYNPTSPSGWNYEQYF.

This chain joins TRBV19 and TRBJ1-5; weak D call: TRBD1 (5 bases). This CDR3 has 15 amino acids. Germline values: CDR1 LNHDA, CDR2 SQIVND (reference sequence). The V gene lost 5 bases and the J gene lost 0 bases, with 11 bases spanning the gap. CDR3 in DNA: TGTGCCAGTAGTGCCCCGGGGGATAGCAATCAGCCCCAGCATTTT. Translation gives CASSAPGDSNQPQHF.

The gene calls are TRBV19 and TRBJ2-7; D could derive from TRBD1 or TRBD2 (5 bases each). This CDR3 region has 13 residues. The germline V gene has CDR1 LNHDA and CDR2 SQIVND (reference sequence). With 5 bases removed from V and 2 bases from J, the gap between germline ends came to 10 bases. The CDR3 DNA is TGTGCCAGTAGTTCGGGACGGGCCTACGAGCAGTACTTC. Its protein is CASSSGRAYEQYF.